The clone carrying this T cell receptor beta chain was observed a handful of times. No antigen is known for it. TCRdb used MiXCR to reprocess the reads, holding one entry per CDR3 protein. The sample lists some 270,000 distinct CDR3 sequences, about 20% occurring once. The sample is drawn from a study of T cell repertoires in cytomegalovirus infection. Study at large: Use of recently identified HLA-C-restricted and well-studied HLA-B-restricted CMV epitopes was part of the study. Shared public TCR beta signatures pointed to both CMV infection and a matching HLA type. Study-wide points: Adding up the frequency of public TCR beta families identified people who carried CMV plus the relevant HLA.

The CDR3 has 17 residues. The germline CDR1 and CDR2 sequences are LNHDA and SQIVND (reference sequence). The junction had 8 bases not matched to a gene; V was cut back by 6 bases and J by 0 bases. The chain has TRBV19 and TRBJ2-6; TRBD1 agrees at 7 bases. The source material was cultured PBMCs, sampled from culture after CMV antigen stimulation. The receptor comes from a human donor in good health (CMV status not recorded). Some clones in this sample may be carry-over from other donors' samples. The CDR3 protein is CASRPQGVRSGANVLTF. The CDR3 DNA reads TGTGCCAGTAGACCTCAGGGGGTTCGCTCTGGGGCCAACGTCCTGACTTTC.